This T cell receptor beta chain was sequenced in a study of T cell repertoires in cytomegalovirus infection. Study context: Newly reported HLA-C-restricted and thoroughly characterized HLA-B-restricted CMV epitopes were employed. Indications came from public TCR beta signatures; they pointed to CMV infection and to a matching HLA type.

The study, taken as a whole, reports: Pooled public TCR beta family frequency picked out CMV carriers with the relevant HLA. Ex vivo responses were dominated by HLA-C-restricted CMV-specific TCR beta clonotypes.

About this clonotype itself: What it recognizes is unknown.

TCRdb fed the reads into MiXCR, producing one record per CDR3 protein. The data hold roughly 180,000 distinct CDR3 sequences, with about 20% observed a single time. The V end was cut by 4 bases, the J end by 6 bases, with 18 bases between. Germline CDR1 and CDR2: SGHVS and FQNEAQ. The CDR3 consists of 15 residues. This sequence joins TRBV7-8 and TRBJ1-1; no reliable D call. This clonotype was sampled from a human donor in good health (CMV status not recorded). Some clones in this sample may be carry-over from other donors' samples. Sequencing was performed on CD8+ T cells from cultured PBMCs, taken from culture after CMV antigen stimulation. DNA of the CDR3: TGTGCCAGCAGCTCCGGAGGTATAGATCGGGCTGAAGCTTTCTTT. It translates to CASSSGGIDRAEAFF.